This record looks at one T cell receptor (beta chain) sequence and its context. The method was immunoSEQ multiplex PCR; TCRdb's version includes in-frame clones alone and lacks a portion of them. The sample holds about 79,000 clones, about 90% seen once. The length of the CDR3 is 17 residues. Germline assignment: CDR1 MNHNS and CDR2 SASEGT. V was pared by 3 bases and J by 4 bases, with 13 bases of the junction left unmatched. The source of the sample is a study of T cell changes during pregnancy in multiple sclerosis. The genes are TRBV6-1 and TRBJ2-3; TRBD2 aligns across 7 bases. The sequenced sample was CD4+ T cells from peripheral blood mononuclear cells, obtained in the second trimester of pregnancy. The sequence was collected from a female donor with multiple sclerosis, enrolled in a pregnancy study. The CDR3 region is CASSDELALIQADTQYF. The CDR3 DNA reads TGTGCCAGCAGTGATGAACTAGCGCTAATCCAGGCAGATACGCAGTATTTT.